These 20 T cell receptor beta chains share one sample of origin, sequenced in a study of blood T cell repertoires in COVID-19. Assay: immunoSEQ multiplex PCR; the TCRdb copy retains only in-frame clones and omits some. The profile shows 200,000 to 250,000 clones, about 83% of them singletons. The material sequenced was peripheral blood. Source of these receptors: a woman aged 30 to 39 with COVID-19, enrolled during active disease.

The rearrangement uses TRBV6-5 and TRBJ1-1, with D possibly matching TRBD1 (6 bases). Germline V lookup: CDR1 MNHEY, CDR2 SVGAGI. CDR3 size: 13 residues. CDR3 residues: CAPREGENTEAFF. The CDR3, as DNA: TGTGCTCCCAGGGAGGGGGAGAACACTGAAGCTTTCTTT.

The chain joins TRBV7-2 to TRBJ2-5, with D uncertain. This CDR3 spans 12 amino acids. Between the trimmed V and J ends, which lost 7 bases and 5 bases, there was a span of 11 bases. Germline-derived CDR1 and CDR2 are SGHTA and FQGNSA. CDR3 DNA: TGTGCCAGCACCCTAAGTATGGAGACCCAGTACTTC. Translating gives CASTLSMETQYF.

This chain uses TRBV6-5 with TRBJ1-2; D is ambiguous. Deletions cut 8 bases from V and 4 bases from J, with 11 bases between. The germline V gene encodes CDR1 MNHEY and CDR2 SVGAGI. CDR3 size: 12 residues. CDR3 protein: CASFGGTYGYTF. The CDR3 DNA reads TGTGCCAGCTTCGGCGGAACCTATGGCTACACCTTC.

This sequence joins TRBV15 and TRBJ2-2, with no clear D. The CDR3 consists of 16 residues. CDR1 and CDR2 (germline): LNHNV, YYDKDF (reference sequence). V lost 0 bases and J lost 2, with 10 bases in between. CDR3 nucleotides: TGTGCCACCAGCAGAGATTTATTACTTAACACCGGGGAGCTGTTTTTT. Protein sequence: CATSRDLLLNTGELFF.

V gene TRBV29-1 combines with J gene TRBJ1-1; D is possibly TRBD1 (6 bases). Looked up from germline, CDR1 is SQVTM and CDR2 is ANQGSEA. The CDR3 totals 11 residues. Deletions cut 4 bases from V and 4 bases from J, with 7 bases between. CDR3 sequence reads: CSVAGATEAFF. CDR3 nucleotide sequence: TGCAGCGTTGCAGGGGCCACTGAAGCTTTCTTT.

This clone appeared a single time. The chain joins TRBV7-2 to TRBJ1-1; maybe TRBD1 (5 bases). The CDR3 has 16 residues. The ends were cut back, 7 bases at V and 1 base at J, with 19 bases in the middle. Germline loops: CDR1 SGHTA, CDR2 FQGNSA. The CDR3 bases are TGTGCCAGCACCCTCCTCGGGGGGGGAACGAACACTGAAGCTTTCTTT. Its translation is CASTLLGGGTNTEAFF.

This clone was seen a few times. The rearrangement uses TRBV5-1 and TRBJ1-2; 10 bases match TRBD1. The CDR3 spans 16 residues. CDR1 is SGHRS and CDR2 is YFSETQ in the germline V gene. The ends lost 0 bases at V and 7 bases at J; junction bases unmatched: 9. For the CDR3, the DNA is TGCGCCAGCAGCTTGGGACAGGGGGCTCCGTCTTCTGGCTACACCTTC. Its protein is CASSLGQGAPSSGYTF.

This clone has a single count. The V and J genes are TRBV5-4 and TRBJ2-7; 12 bases fit TRBD2. This CDR3 is 16 amino acids long. The J segment lost 1 base and the V segment lost 4 bases, leaving 6 bases of the junction unmatched. The germline V gene encodes CDR1 SGHNT and CDR2 YYREEE (reference sequence). The CDR3 here is CASSPRLAGVSYEQYF. Written as DNA, the CDR3 is TGTGCCAGCAGCCCGAGACTAGCGGGAGTTTCCTACGAGCAGTACTTC.

The V and J genes are TRBV19 and TRBJ2-1, with 8 bases fitting TRBD2. Trimming at V came to 11 bases and at J to 10 bases, leaving 4 bases not matched to a gene. Per the germline V gene, CDR1 is LNHDA and CDR2 is SQIVND (reference sequence). The CDR3 is made up of 10 amino acids. The CDR3 sequence is CASGGLEQFF. The DNA for the CDR3 is TGTGCCTCGGGAGGGCTCGAGCAGTTCTTC.

The rearrangement links TRBV3-1 (or the pseudogene TRBV3-2) to TRBJ2-7; 10 positions agree with TRBD2. The CDR3 length is 15 residues. The germline V gene encodes CDR1 LGHDT and CDR2 YNNKEL (reference sequence). Trimming removed 4 bases from V and 1 base from J; junction bases left unmatched: 4. CDR3 sequence: CASSRGLADSYEQYF. CDR3 coding DNA: TGTGCCAGCAGCCGCGGACTAGCGGATTCCTACGAGCAGTACTTC.

This clone was seen more than once but under ten times. V and J are TRBV5-4 and TRBJ1-2; D gene ambiguous. V lost 0 bases, J lost 8 bases, and 14 bases lay in between. CDR3 length equals 14 residues. Germline assignment: CDR1 SGHNT and CDR2 YYREEE (reference sequence). CDR3 sequence (DNA): TGTGCCAGCAGCTTGGACAGTCCCCAGTGGGGCTACACCTTC. This translates into CASSLDSPQWGYTF.

The V and J genes are TRBV27 and TRBJ2-7; D might be TRBD1 (6 bases). Trimming pared 6 bases from V and 6 bases from J, leaving 12 bases between. Germline V lookup: CDR1 MNHEY, CDR2 SMNVEV (reference sequence). This CDR3 is built from 12 residues. Written as DNA, the CDR3 is TGTGCCAGCAGAGACACAGGGAGCGAGCAGTACTTC. Translating gives CASRDTGSEQYF.

V gene TRBV5-1 combines with J gene TRBJ2-7; D may be TRBD1 (6 bases). Trimming shortened V by 0 bases and J by 1 base, and 11 bases separated the two germline ends. In germline, CDR1 is SGHRS, CDR2 YFSETQ. The CDR3 has 15 amino acids. This chain's CDR3 is CASSLEGGLSYEQYF. The CDR3 coding sequence is TGCGCCAGCAGCTTGGAAGGGGGTCTATCCTACGAGCAGTACTTC.

The genes are TRBV11-2 and TRBJ2-7; TRBD1 is a possible D gene (5 bases). Trimming left V 3 bases short and J 0 bases short, with 6 bases between. The CDR3 sequence is 13 residues long. From germline, CDR1 is SGHAT and CDR2 FQNNGV. The CDR3 protein is CASSFRDSYEQYF. The CDR3 nucleotides are TGTGCCAGCAGCTTCAGGGACTCCTACGAGCAGTACTTC. The variable domain in full, with the rest retrieved from reference TRBV11-2 and TRBJ2-7, is EAGVAQSPRYKIIEKRQSVAFWCNPISGHATLYWYQQILGQGPKLLIQFQNNGVVDDSQLPKDRFSAERLKGVDSTLKIQPAKLEDSAVYLCASSFRDSYEQYFGPGTRLTVT.

This clone was seen a handful of times. The chain combines TRBV5-1 with TRBJ2-5; D is perhaps TRBD2 (5 bases). V was shortened by 4 bases and J by 1 base, with 17 bases between the two germline ends. The length of the CDR3 is 16 residues. In germline, CDR1 is SGHRS, CDR2 YFSETQ. CDR3 sequence (DNA): TGCGCCAGCAGCCTCGACCCCCAGAGGGTCCAAGAGACCCAGTACTTC. It specifies CASSLDPQRVQETQYF.

V gene TRBV5-1 combines with J gene TRBJ1-4; weak D call: TRBD1 (5 bases). The V gene lost 1 base and the J gene lost 1 base, with 8 bases spanning the gap. Looked up from germline, CDR1 is SGHRS and CDR2 is YFSETQ. The CDR3 totals 15 residues. In DNA form, the CDR3 reads TGCGCCAGCAGCTTGTCCGGGGGAACTAATGAAAAACTGTTTTTT. Protein: CASSLSGGTNEKLFF.

The chain recombines TRBV4-1 with TRBJ2-2; 10 bases line up with TRBD2. The V segment lost 6 bases and the J segment 1 base; nucleotides outside the gene matches: 5. The CDR3 loop spans 16 amino acids. The germline CDR1 and CDR2 sequences are MGHRA and YSYEKL. CDR3 loop: CASRAIAGGNTGELFF. In DNA, the CDR3 is TGCGCCAGCAGGGCGATAGCGGGGGGGAACACCGGGGAGCTGTTTTTT.

This rearrangement joins TRBV4-3 to TRBJ2-1; D uncertain. CDR3 length: 13 residues. Germline values: CDR1 LGHNA, CDR2 YSLEER. V was cut by 6 bases and J by 4 bases, with 10 bases left in between. This CDR3 reads CASSQSFYNEQFF. CDR3 coding DNA: TGCGCCAGCAGTCAGTCGTTTTACAATGAGCAGTTCTTC.

This rearrangement joins TRBV5-1 to TRBJ2-2, with TRBD2 as a possible D gene (8 bases). This CDR3 has 19 amino acids. V lost 6 bases to trimming and J lost 3 bases, with 27 bases between them. Germline loops: CDR1 SGHRS, CDR2 YFSETQ. CDR3 sequence: CASNRDSTTSEGDTGELFF. The CDR3 DNA reads as TGCGCCAGCAATCGGGACAGCACGACTAGCGAAGGGGACACCGGGGAGCTGTTTTTT.

The rearrangement uses TRBV19 and TRBJ1-1, with D unresolved. Germline CDR1 and CDR2: LNHDA and SQIVND (reference sequence). Between the trimmed V and J ends, which lost 7 bases and 4 bases, there was a span of 13 bases. The CDR3 is made up of 13 amino acids. As DNA, the CDR3 is TGTGCCAGTAAGTCGGGAGTCGGCACTGAAGCTTTCTTT. Translated: CASKSGVGTEAFF.